Below are 2 T cell receptor beta chains sequenced from a single sample in a study of blood T cell repertoires in COVID-19. Measured with immunoSEQ multiplex PCR; TCRdb has only the in-frame clones, and not every one. The top ten hold around 8% of the sample, which has fewer than 200,000 clones, around 80% seen once. Sample: peripheral blood. Every receptor here comes from a woman aged 55 to 70 with COVID-19, enrolled during active disease.

The chain links TRBV6-4 to TRBJ2-3; 8 bases map to TRBD2. CDR3 size: 13 residues. J was trimmed by 6 bases and V by 5 bases; bases with no gene match: 4. The V gene's germline CDR1 is MRHNA and CDR2 SNTAGT. The CDR3 loop reads CASSPGTSDTQYF. Written as DNA, the CDR3 is TGTGCCAGCAGTCCCGGGACTAGTGATACGCAGTATTTT.

The chain links TRBV6-5 to TRBJ2-1; a possible D gene is TRBD2 (5 bases). V was cut by 4 bases and J by 6 bases, with 10 bases left in between. The CDR3 totals 13 residues. From germline, CDR1 is MNHEY and CDR2 SVGAGI. CDR3 bases: TGTGCCAGCAGTTCCCCCAGCGGCAATGAGCAGTTCTTC. It codes for CASSSPSGNEQFF.